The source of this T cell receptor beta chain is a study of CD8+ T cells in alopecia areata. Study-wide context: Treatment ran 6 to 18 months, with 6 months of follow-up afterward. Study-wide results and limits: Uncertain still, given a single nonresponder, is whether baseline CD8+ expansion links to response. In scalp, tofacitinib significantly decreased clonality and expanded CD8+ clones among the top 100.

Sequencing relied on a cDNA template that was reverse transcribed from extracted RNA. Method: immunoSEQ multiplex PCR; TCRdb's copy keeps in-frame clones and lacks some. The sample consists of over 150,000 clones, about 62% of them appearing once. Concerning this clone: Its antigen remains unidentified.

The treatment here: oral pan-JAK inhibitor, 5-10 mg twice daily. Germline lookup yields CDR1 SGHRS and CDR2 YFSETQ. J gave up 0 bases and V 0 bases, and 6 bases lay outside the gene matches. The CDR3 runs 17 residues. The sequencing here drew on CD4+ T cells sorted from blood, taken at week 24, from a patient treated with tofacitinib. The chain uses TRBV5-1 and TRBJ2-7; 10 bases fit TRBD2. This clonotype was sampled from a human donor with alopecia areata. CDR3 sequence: CASSLGNSGRPSYEQYF. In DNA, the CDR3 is TGCGCCAGCAGCTTGGGAAATAGCGGGAGGCCCTCCTACGAGCAGTACTTC. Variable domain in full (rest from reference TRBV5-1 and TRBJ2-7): KAGVTQTPRYLIKTRGQQVTLSCSPISGHRSVSWYQQTPGQGLQFLFEYFSETQRNKGNFPGRFSGRQFSNSRSEMNVSTLELGDSALYLCASSLGNSGRPSYEQYFGPGTRLTVT.